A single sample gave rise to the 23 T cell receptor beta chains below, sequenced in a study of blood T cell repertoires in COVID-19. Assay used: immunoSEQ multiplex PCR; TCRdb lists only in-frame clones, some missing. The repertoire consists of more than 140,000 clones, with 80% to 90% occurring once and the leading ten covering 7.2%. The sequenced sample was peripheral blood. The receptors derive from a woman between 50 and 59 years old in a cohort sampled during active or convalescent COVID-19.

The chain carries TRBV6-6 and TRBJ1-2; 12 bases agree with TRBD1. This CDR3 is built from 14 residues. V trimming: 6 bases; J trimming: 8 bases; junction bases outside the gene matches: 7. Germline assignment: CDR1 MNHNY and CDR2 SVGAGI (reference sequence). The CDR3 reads CASRPGTGGFGYTF. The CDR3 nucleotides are TGTGCCAGCAGGCCCGGGACAGGGGGCTTCGGCTACACCTTC.

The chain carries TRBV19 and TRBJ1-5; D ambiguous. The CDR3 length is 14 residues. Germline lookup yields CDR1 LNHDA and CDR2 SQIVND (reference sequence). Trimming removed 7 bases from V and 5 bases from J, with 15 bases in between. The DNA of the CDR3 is TGTGCCAGTAATACCGACGAGGCCTATCAGCCCCAGCATTTT. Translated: CASNTDEAYQPQHF. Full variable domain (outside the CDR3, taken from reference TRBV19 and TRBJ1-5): DGGITQSPKYLFRKEGQNVTLSCEQNLNHDAMYWYRQDPGQGLRLIYYSQIVNDFQKGDIAEGYSVSREKKESFPLTVTSAQKNPTAFYLCASNTDEAYQPQHFGDGTRLSIL.

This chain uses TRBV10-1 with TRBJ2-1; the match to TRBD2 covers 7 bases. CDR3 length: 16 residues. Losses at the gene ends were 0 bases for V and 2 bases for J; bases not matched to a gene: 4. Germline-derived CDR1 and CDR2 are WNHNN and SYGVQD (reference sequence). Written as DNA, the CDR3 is TGCGCCAGCAGTGAGTCCACTAGCGCGGCCTACAATGAGCAGTTCTTC. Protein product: CASSESTSAAYNEQFF.

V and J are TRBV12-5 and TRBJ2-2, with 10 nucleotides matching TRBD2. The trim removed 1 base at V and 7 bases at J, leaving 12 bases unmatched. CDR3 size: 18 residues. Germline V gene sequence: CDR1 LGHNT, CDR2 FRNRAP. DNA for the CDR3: TGTGCTAGTGGTTTGGCCCCCAACAGCGGGGGGGCAGGCGGGGAGCTGTTTTTT. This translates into CASGLAPNSGGAGGELFF.

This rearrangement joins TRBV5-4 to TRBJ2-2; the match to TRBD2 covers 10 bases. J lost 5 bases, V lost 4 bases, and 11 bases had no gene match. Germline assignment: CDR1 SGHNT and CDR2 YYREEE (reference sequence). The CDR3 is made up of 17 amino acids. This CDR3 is CASSQVPISGGTGELFF. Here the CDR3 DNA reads TGTGCCAGCAGCCAAGTGCCCATTAGCGGGGGGACCGGGGAGCTGTTTTTT.

CDR3 protein: CASSREDRGTSGYTF. CDR3 nucleotides: TGTGCCAGCAGCCGGGAGGACAGGGGGACTTCTGGCTACACCTTC. The chain uses TRBV6-5 and TRBJ1-2, with TRBD1 matching 10 bases. Trimming at V came to 6 bases and at J to 7 bases, leaving 11 bases not matched to a gene. Per germline, CDR1 MNHEY and CDR2 SVGAGI. This CDR3 comprises 15 residues.

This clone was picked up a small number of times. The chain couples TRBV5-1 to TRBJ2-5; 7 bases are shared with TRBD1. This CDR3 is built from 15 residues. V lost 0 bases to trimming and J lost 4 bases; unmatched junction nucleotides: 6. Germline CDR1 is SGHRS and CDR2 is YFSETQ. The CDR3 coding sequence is TGCGCCAGCAGCTTGGGATCTGGGACAGCAGAGACCCAGTACTTC. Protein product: CASSLGSGTAETQYF.

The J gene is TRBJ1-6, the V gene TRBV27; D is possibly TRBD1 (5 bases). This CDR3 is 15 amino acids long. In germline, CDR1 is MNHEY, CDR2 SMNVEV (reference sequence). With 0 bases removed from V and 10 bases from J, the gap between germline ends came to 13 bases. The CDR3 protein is CASSLSAGIRSPLHF. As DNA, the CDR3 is TGTGCCAGCAGTTTATCAGCAGGGATTAGGTCACCCCTCCACTTT.

The CDR3 is CASSYQGGGTEAFF. The CDR3 nucleotides are TGTGCCAGCAGCTACCAGGGGGGCGGGACTGAAGCTTTCTTT. The chain couples TRBV7-9 to TRBJ1-1; 7 positions agree with TRBD1. This CDR3 contains 14 residues. The germline gives CDR1 SEHNR, CDR2 FQNEAQ (reference sequence). V lost 4 bases and J lost 5; bases outside the gene matches: 7. The whole variable domain, remainder taken from reference TRBV7-9 and TRBJ1-1, is DTGVSQNPRHKITKRGQNVTFRCDPISEHNRLYWYRQTLGQGPEFLTYFQNEAQLEKSRLLSDRFSAERPKGSFSTLEIQRTEQGDSAMYLCASSYQGGGTEAFFGQGTRLTVV.

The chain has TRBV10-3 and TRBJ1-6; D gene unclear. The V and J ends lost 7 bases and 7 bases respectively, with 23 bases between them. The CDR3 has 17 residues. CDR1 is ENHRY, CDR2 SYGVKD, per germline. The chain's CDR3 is CAITQTIGQSENSPLHF. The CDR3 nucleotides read TGTGCCATCACCCAGACTATTGGGCAGTCCGAGAATTCACCCCTCCACTTT.

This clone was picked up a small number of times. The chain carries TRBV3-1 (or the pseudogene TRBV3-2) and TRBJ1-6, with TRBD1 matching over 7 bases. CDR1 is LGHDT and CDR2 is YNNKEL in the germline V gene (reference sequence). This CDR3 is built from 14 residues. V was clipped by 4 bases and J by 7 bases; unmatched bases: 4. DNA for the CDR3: TGTGCCAGCAGCCCTCGCAGGGGGAATTCACCCCTCCACTTT. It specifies CASSPRRGNSPLHF.

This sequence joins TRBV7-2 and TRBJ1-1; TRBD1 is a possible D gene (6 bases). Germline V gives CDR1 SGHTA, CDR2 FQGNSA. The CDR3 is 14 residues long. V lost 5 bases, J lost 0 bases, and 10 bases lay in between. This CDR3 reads CASSPRTVNTEAFF. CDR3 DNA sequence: TGTGCCAGCAGCCCCCGGACAGTGAACACTGAAGCTTTCTTT.

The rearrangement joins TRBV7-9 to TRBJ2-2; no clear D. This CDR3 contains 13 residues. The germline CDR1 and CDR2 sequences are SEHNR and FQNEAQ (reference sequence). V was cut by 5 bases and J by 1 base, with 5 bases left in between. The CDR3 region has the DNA TGTGCCAGCAGCCCACAGAACACCGGGGAGCTGTTTTTT. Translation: CASSPQNTGELFF.

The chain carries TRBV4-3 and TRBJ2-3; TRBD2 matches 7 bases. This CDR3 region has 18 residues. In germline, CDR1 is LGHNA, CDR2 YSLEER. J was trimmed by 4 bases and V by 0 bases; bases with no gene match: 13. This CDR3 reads CASSQDRDYGASSDTQYF. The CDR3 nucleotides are TGCGCCAGCAGCCAAGATAGGGACTACGGGGCATCGTCAGATACGCAGTATTTT.

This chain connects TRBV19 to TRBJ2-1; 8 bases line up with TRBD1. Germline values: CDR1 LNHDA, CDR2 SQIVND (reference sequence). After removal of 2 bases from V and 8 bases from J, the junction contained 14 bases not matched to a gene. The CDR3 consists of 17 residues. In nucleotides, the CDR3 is TGTGCCAGTAGTATACGCATTCTTGATGACAGGGGTTATGAGCAGTTCTTC. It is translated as CASSIRILDDRGYEQFF.

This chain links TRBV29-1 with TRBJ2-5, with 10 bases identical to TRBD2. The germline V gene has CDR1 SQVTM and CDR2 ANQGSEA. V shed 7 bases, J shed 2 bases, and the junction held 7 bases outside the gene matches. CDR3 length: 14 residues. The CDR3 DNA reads TGCAGCGCCGGGACAGCGGGGGGGCAAGAGACCCAGTACTTC. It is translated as CSAGTAGGQETQYF.

CDR3 bases: TGTGCCAGCAGCGTTTCGGGACAGGGTTTGGGGACCCAGTACTTC. Translation gives CASSVSGQGLGTQYF. The rearrangement links TRBV9 to TRBJ2-5; 9 nucleotides align to TRBD1. CDR3 length: 15 amino acids. Germline V CDR1 and CDR2: SGDLS, YYNGEE. V trimming: 2 bases; J trimming: 7 bases; junction bases outside the gene matches: 9. Supplemented by reference TRBV9 and TRBJ2-5, the full variable domain reads DSGVTQTPKHLITATGQRVTLRCSPRSGDLSVYWYQQSLDQGLQFLIQYYNGEERAKGNILERFSAQQFPDLHSELNLSSLELGDSALYFCASSVSGQGLGTQYFGPGTRLLVL.

The CDR3 loop is CASSRDSNTEAFF. The DNA for the CDR3 is TGTGCCAGCAGTCGGGACAGTAACACTGAAGCTTTCTTT. The chain employs TRBV12-3 or TRBV12-4 and TRBJ1-1, with TRBD1 matching over 7 bases. This CDR3 has 13 amino acids. After removal of 5 bases from V and 2 bases from J, the junction contained 2 bases not matched to a gene.

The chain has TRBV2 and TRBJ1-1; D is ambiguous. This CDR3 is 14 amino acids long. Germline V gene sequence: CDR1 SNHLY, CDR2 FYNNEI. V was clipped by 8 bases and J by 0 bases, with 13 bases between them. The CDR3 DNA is TGTGCCAGCGCCTTCGGGGAGGTGAACACTGAAGCTTTCTTT. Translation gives CASAFGEVNTEAFF.

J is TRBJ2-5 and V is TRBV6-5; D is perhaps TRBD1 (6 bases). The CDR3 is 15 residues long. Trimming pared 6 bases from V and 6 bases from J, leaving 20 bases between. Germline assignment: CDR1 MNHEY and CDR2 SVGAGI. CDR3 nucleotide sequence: TGTGCCAGCAGAGGGGGTCAGGGCCAAGGGAAGACCCAGTACTTC. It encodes CASRGGQGQGKTQYF.

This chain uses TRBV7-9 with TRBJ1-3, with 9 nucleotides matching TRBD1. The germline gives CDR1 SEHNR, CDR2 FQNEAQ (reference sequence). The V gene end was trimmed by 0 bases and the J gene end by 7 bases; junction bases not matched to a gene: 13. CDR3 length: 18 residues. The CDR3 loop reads CASSLALMGTGHGNTIYF. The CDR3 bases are TGTGCCAGCAGCTTAGCGCTAATGGGGACAGGGCACGGCAACACCATATATTTT.

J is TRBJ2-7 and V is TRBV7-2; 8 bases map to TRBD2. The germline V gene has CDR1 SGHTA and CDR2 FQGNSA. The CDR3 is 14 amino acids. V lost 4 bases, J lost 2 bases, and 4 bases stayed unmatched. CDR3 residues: CASSYGGAAYEQYF. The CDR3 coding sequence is TGTGCCAGCAGCTACGGGGGGGCCGCCTACGAGCAGTACTTC.

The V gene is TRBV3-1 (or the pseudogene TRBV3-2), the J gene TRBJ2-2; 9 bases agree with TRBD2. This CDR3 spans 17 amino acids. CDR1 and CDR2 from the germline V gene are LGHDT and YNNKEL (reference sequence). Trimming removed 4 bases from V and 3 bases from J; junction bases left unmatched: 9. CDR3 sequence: CASSPAGGGAHTGELFF. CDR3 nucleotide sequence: TGTGCCAGCAGCCCGGCAGGCGGGGGGGCCCACACCGGGGAGCTGTTTTTT.